The entry that follows covers one TCR beta chain sequence. Its antigen is undetermined. This entry comes from a study of long-term antiretroviral therapy in people with HIV. Germline lookup yields CDR1 MNHEY and CDR2 SMNVEV (reference sequence). With 6 bases clipped from V and 4 bases from J, the junction kept 8 bases outside the gene matches. The CDR3 covers 15 residues. With survey level as its setting, the immunoSEQ assay was v3.0. TCRdb keeps only in-frame clones here, not all; method: immunoSEQ multiplex PCR. This sample has roughly 22,000 clones; around 83% occur once, and the top ten carry 2% to 2.5%. Findings and caveats of the study: Whichever time point was examined, clones expanded before ART dominated the repertoire. Relative to transplant donor controls, diversity remained lower despite increasing after ART. Someone took the blood between about 2004 and 2018, maybe while older ART regimens were in use. Repertoires looked antigen-experienced, with only a slight naive shift after ART.

V is TRBV27 and J is TRBJ1-5; the match to TRBD1 covers 8 bases. Specimen: unsorted PBMCs, collected 3 years after starting antiretroviral therapy. This receptor was obtained from a man aged 50 or older with HIV. As DNA, the CDR3 is TGTGCCAGCAGCCCCCGACAGGGGTTTAATCAGCCCCAGCATTTT. It is translated as CASSPRQGFNQPQHF.